The clone carrying this T cell receptor (beta chain) was recorded many times. This sample is drawn from a study of early T cells in non-severe SARS-CoV-2 infection. CDR3 size: 15 residues. CDR1 and CDR2 (germline): SGHTA, FQGNSA. The J segment lost 0 bases and the V segment lost 5 bases, leaving 3 bases of the junction unmatched. Individual cDNA molecules received unique molecular identifiers. TCRdb passed the 5' RACE reads through MiXCR, listing each CDR3 protein once. The data show 60,000 to 70,000 distinct CDR3 sequences, with 5.9% seen just once and roughly 3.5% held by the top ten. The TCR comes from an adult who was a healthcare worker with PCR-confirmed SARS-CoV-2 infection or an uninfected control (not recorded which). Sequencing used whole blood, obtained at baseline. The chain couples TRBV7-2 to TRBJ2-1; 8 bases map to TRBD1. The CDR3 region is CASSPTGDSYNEQFF. In DNA, the CDR3 is TGTGCCAGCAGCCCGACAGGGGACTCCTACAATGAGCAGTTCTTC.